The 10 T cell receptor beta chains listed next were all sequenced from one sample in a study of blood T cell repertoires in COVID-19. Measured with immunoSEQ multiplex PCR; TCRdb has only the in-frame clones, and not every one. The table shows more than 300,000 clones, with around 87% occurring only once. The specimen sequenced was peripheral blood. These receptors were obtained from a young woman with COVID-19, enrolled during active disease.

This clone was recorded at least ten times. V usage is TRBV3-1 (or the pseudogene TRBV3-2) and J usage is TRBJ1-6; 10 bases map to TRBD1. This CDR3 contains 15 residues. Germline assignment: CDR1 LGHDT and CDR2 YNNKEL (reference sequence). Trimming took 1 base from V and 10 from J; bases not matched to a gene: 4. CDR3 coding DNA: TGTGCCAGCAGCCAAGGACAGGGGGCGAGGTCACCCCTCCACTTT. Protein: CASSQGQGARSPLHF.

V gene TRBV9 combines with J gene TRBJ2-1; 10 nucleotides line up with TRBD2. The CDR3 is 19 amino acids. V dropped 4 bases and J dropped 6; count of bases not matched to a gene: 19. Germline loops: CDR1 SGDLS, CDR2 YYNGEE. The CDR3 sequence: CASSPQTSGWTLPGNEQFF. DNA of the CDR3: TGTGCCAGCAGCCCCCAGACTAGCGGGTGGACCCTACCGGGCAATGAGCAGTTCTTC.

This chain connects TRBV6-5 to TRBJ1-2; 8 bases map to TRBD1. The CDR3 is made up of 16 amino acids. J lost 4 bases, V lost 0 bases, and 7 bases had no gene match. Per the germline V gene, CDR1 is MNHEY and CDR2 is SVGAGI. The CDR3 sequence is CASSYSETGAFYGYTF. The CDR3 bases are TGTGCCAGCAGTTACTCCGAGACAGGGGCCTTCTATGGCTACACCTTC.

On this clone: In the same sample, other DNA sequences code for this CDR3. The chain links TRBV3-1 (or the pseudogene TRBV3-2) to TRBJ1-1, with 7 bases fitting TRBD1. The CDR3 is 14 amino acids. V lost 0 bases to trimming and J lost 3 bases; unmatched junction nucleotides: 1. Per germline, CDR1 LGHDT and CDR2 YNNKEL (reference sequence). CDR3 sequence reads: CASSQEGGYTEAFF. CDR3 DNA sequence: TGTGCCAGCAGCCAAGAAGGGGGCTACACTGAAGCTTTCTTT.

The genes are TRBV12-3 or TRBV12-4 and TRBJ1-1; weak D call: TRBD1 (6 bases). Trimming removed 6 bases at V and 3 bases at J, with 11 bases between. The CDR3 runs to 13 residues. CDR3 protein: CASSFRQDTEAFF. CDR3 nucleotides: TGTGCCAGCAGCTTTCGACAGGACACTGAAGCTTTCTTT.

This chain connects TRBV6-5 to TRBJ1-4; D gene unclear. V was clipped by 5 bases and J by 7 bases, with 8 bases between them. The CDR3 runs to 12 residues. Germline loops: CDR1 MNHEY, CDR2 SVGAGI. CDR3: CASSPGSEKLFF. CDR3 nucleotides: TGTGCCAGCAGTCCCGGTAGTGAAAAACTGTTTTTT.

V and J are TRBV11-2 and TRBJ2-1; the D is unclear. Germline CDR1 is SGHAT and CDR2 is FQNNGV. CDR3 length equals 15 residues. Trimming cost V 5 bases and J 4 bases, with 15 bases left between them. CDR3 bases: TGTGCCAGCAGCCCCGTACAGCTTTCGTACAATGAGCAGTTCTTC. This translates into CASSPVQLSYNEQFF.

The chain recombines TRBV6-5 with TRBJ1-1, with D hard to call. Germline V gene data show CDR1 as MNHEY and CDR2 as SVGAGI. Trimming stripped 6 bases from V and 1 base from J, with 15 bases between. This CDR3 is 15 amino acids long. The CDR3 spells CASSKTVPGNTEAFF. The CDR3 nucleotides read TGTGCCAGCAGCAAAACGGTCCCCGGGAACACTGAAGCTTTCTTT.

The chain recombines TRBV30 with TRBJ2-7; D is perhaps TRBD1 (6 bases). The V end lost 7 bases, the J end lost 2 bases, and 15 bases lay between the germline ends. The CDR3 runs 13 residues. Germline CDR1 is GTSNPN and CDR2 is SVGIG (reference sequence). The CDR3 nucleotides read TGTGCCTATAACAGGGTACTAGCCTACGAGCAGTACTTC. Its translation is CAYNRVLAYEQYF.

V usage is TRBV28 and J usage is TRBJ2-1, with 7 bases matching TRBD2. The CDR3 runs to 14 residues. Unmatched junction bases numbered 7, after V lost 2 bases and J lost 9 bases. Germline V gene lookup returns CDR1 MDHEN and CDR2 SYDVKM. Written as DNA, the CDR3 is TGTGCCAGCAGTTTAGGTAGCGGGTTGAGTGAGCAGTTCTTC. Translation: CASSLGSGLSEQFF.